The clone carrying this T cell receptor beta chain was recorded a few times. Its antigen is not identified. Distinct nucleotide sequences in the sample also encode this CDR3. The source of the sample is a study of shared clonotypes between healthy human individuals. Overall study: Researchers assigned three CD4 naive, three CD4 memory, two CD8 naive and one CD8 memory plate to each donor.

An assay was performed, and its level was deep. Measured with immunoSEQ multiplex PCR; TCRdb has only the in-frame clones, and not every one. The sample includes some 2,000,000 clones, 85% to 95% of them seen just once. Points from the study as a whole: Larger richness was generally estimated for naive than memory subsets.

CDR1 is SGHAT and CDR2 is FQNNGV in the germline V gene. The V and J ends lost 2 bases and 3 bases respectively, with 2 bases between them. CDR3 length equals 11 residues. Naivety among CD8 cells was defined by CD45RO negativity and positive CCR7 selection, thereby excluding terminally differentiated effector memory CD45RA+ cells. The sequenced material came from naive CD8+ T cells sorted from blood. V is TRBV11-2 and J is TRBJ2-7; D not resolved. The sequence derives from a man aged 18 to 35 in good health. CDR3 protein: CASSLNYEQYF. CDR3 coding DNA: TGTGCCAGCAGCTTAAACTACGAGCAGTACTTC.